These 17 T cell receptor beta chains were all obtained from the same sample, sequenced in a study of Tregs in tolerant kidney transplant recipients. This table comes from immunoSEQ multiplex PCR, and its TCRdb copy is limited to in-frame clones, with some not included. The sample has just under 45,000 clones; roughly 95% are singletons. Which antigens these TCRs recognize remains unknown. Sample: Tregs from blood cultured with allogeneic cells. The receptors were gathered from a human donor in good health.

This chain links TRBV11-3 with TRBJ2-1; no definite D call. Germline lookup yields CDR1 SGHNT and CDR2 YENEEA. This CDR3 contains 16 residues. The V end was cut by 1 base, the J end by 7 bases, with 17 bases between. CDR3 amino acids: CASSLGSYLLENEQFF. Written as DNA, the CDR3 is TGTGCCAGCAGCTTAGGCTCGTACTTATTGGAAAATGAGCAGTTCTTC.

The chain combines TRBV27 with TRBJ1-6; D not certain. Germline CDR1 is MNHEY and CDR2 is SMNVEV (reference sequence). This CDR3 has 13 residues. The V and J ends lost 5 bases and 10 bases respectively, with 12 bases between them. The CDR3 nucleotides are TGTGCCAGCAGTGCCTTTTATGGGTCACCCCTCCACTTT. It codes for CASSAFYGSPLHF.

V gene TRBV11-1 combines with J gene TRBJ2-2, with a weak D call TRBD1 (6 bases). The CDR3 totals 16 residues. V was trimmed by 2 bases and J by 3 bases, leaving 13 bases between them. Germline V gene data show CDR1 as SGHAT and CDR2 as FQDESV (reference sequence). The CDR3 DNA follows: TGTGCCAGCAGCTTATGGGCAGGGGTGGACACCGGGGAGCTGTTTTTT. Protein: CASSLWAGVDTGELFF.

This chain uses TRBV7-3 with TRBJ2-7, with D perhaps matching TRBD1 (6 bases). The V end lost 5 bases, the J end lost 7 bases, and 18 bases lay between the germline ends. The CDR3 has 14 residues. Germline V gives CDR1 SGHTA, CDR2 FQGTGA. In nucleotides, the CDR3 is TGTGCCAGCAGCCCTACCCCCTACAGGGATGAGCAGTACTTC. It codes for CASSPTPYRDEQYF.

The chain uses TRBV6-1 and TRBJ1-5; no firm D call. V was cut by 2 bases and J by 6 bases, with 8 bases left in between. CDR3 length: 13 amino acids. The germline V gene encodes CDR1 MNHNS and CDR2 SASEGT. The CDR3 nucleotides are TGTGCCAGCAGTGAACTGTCGGGTCAGCCCCAGCATTTT. This sequence encodes CASSELSGQPQHF.

The rearrangement uses TRBV19 and TRBJ1-2; D is perhaps TRBD1 (6 bases). The V gene lost 0 bases and the J gene lost 3 bases, with 23 bases spanning the gap. The CDR3 contains 19 residues. CDR1 and CDR2 from the germline V gene are LNHDA and SQIVND (reference sequence). The CDR3 sequence: CASSIDVSWAPGVDYGYTF. As DNA, the CDR3 is TGTGCCAGTAGTATAGACGTATCCTGGGCGCCAGGGGTTGACTATGGCTACACCTTC. Looking up the rest from reference TRBV19 and TRBJ1-2 gives the full variable domain: DGGITQSPKYLFRKEGQNVTLSCEQNLNHDAMYWYRQDPGQGLRLIYYSQIVNDFQKGDIAEGYSVSREKKESFPLTVTSAQKNPTAFYLCASSIDVSWAPGVDYGYTFGSGTRLTVV.

The chain joins TRBV10-1 to TRBJ2-3, with 9 bases lining up with TRBD2. The CDR3 spans 15 residues. From germline, CDR1 is WNHNN and CDR2 SYGVQD (reference sequence). Trimming at V came to 2 bases and at J to 4 bases, leaving 4 bases not matched to a gene. This CDR3 is CASSEARGGSDTQYF. Written as DNA, the CDR3 is TGCGCCAGCAGTGAGGCGCGGGGGGGTTCAGATACGCAGTATTTT.

The gene calls are TRBV18 and TRBJ1-1, with D hard to call. CDR1 and CDR2 from the germline V gene are KGHSH and LQKENI. V was shortened by 2 bases and J by 1 base, with 2 bases between the two germline ends. CDR3 length: 12 amino acids. Here the CDR3 reads CASSPWNTEAFF. The CDR3 nucleotides are TGTGCCAGCTCACCATGGAACACTGAAGCTTTCTTT.

This rearrangement joins TRBV18 to TRBJ2-7; 10 bases align to TRBD1. This CDR3 comprises 17 residues. Germline-derived CDR1 and CDR2 are KGHSH and LQKENI. J was trimmed by 5 bases and V by 5 bases; bases with no gene match: 15. The CDR3 DNA is TGTGCCAGCTCATTTATTCCGGGACAGGGGACCCGCGACGAGCAGTACTTC. This sequence encodes CASSFIPGQGTRDEQYF.

The chain combines TRBV6-4 with TRBJ1-2; D not resolved. The V end was cut by 1 base, the J end by 6 bases, with 0 bases between. The CDR3 is 10 residues long. CDR1 and CDR2 from the germline V gene are MRHNA and SNTAGT. CDR3 amino acids: CASSDYGYTF. Written as DNA, the CDR3 is TGTGCCAGCAGTGACTATGGCTACACCTTC.

The chain couples TRBV18 to TRBJ2-7; either TRBD1 or TRBD2 may supply D (5 bases each). Between the trimmed V and J ends, which lost 3 bases and 4 bases, there was a span of 13 bases. CDR1 is KGHSH and CDR2 is LQKENI in the germline V gene. This CDR3 is 14 amino acids long. CDR3 protein: CASSPQGPDYEQYF. CDR3 DNA sequence: TGTGCCAGCTCACCCCAGGGACCTGATTACGAGCAGTACTTC. Drawing the rest from reference TRBV18 and TRBJ2-7, the complete variable domain is NAGVMQNPRHLVRRRGQEARLRCSPMKGHSHVYWYRQLPEEGLKFMVYLQKENIIDESGMPKERFSAEFPKEGPSILRIQQVVRGDSAAYFCASSPQGPDYEQYFGPGTRLTVT.

V and J are TRBV7-6 and TRBJ1-2; maybe TRBD1 (5 bases). Germline CDR1 SGHVS, CDR2 FNYEAQ. The length of the CDR3 is 13 residues. Between the trimmed V and J ends, which lost 2 bases and 11 bases, there was a span of 15 bases. CDR3 amino acids: CASSLSGLSQYTF. Written as DNA, the CDR3 is TGTGCCAGCAGCTTATCAGGGTTGTCGCAATACACCTTC.

V gene TRBV6-6 combines with J gene TRBJ1-2; D gene uncertain. The germline V gene encodes CDR1 MNHNY and CDR2 SVGAGI (reference sequence). This CDR3 has 12 amino acids. The ends were cut back, 0 bases at V and 3 bases at J, with 2 bases in the middle. CDR3 region: CASSYSDYGYTF. Written as DNA, the CDR3 is TGTGCCAGCAGTTACTCGGACTATGGCTACACCTTC.

The chain employs TRBV11-2 and TRBJ2-7; D might be TRBD1 (5 bases). The V end was cut by 0 bases, the J end by 3 bases, with 15 bases between. CDR1 and CDR2 (germline): SGHAT, FQNNGV. The CDR3 runs 16 residues. The CDR3 bases are TGTGCCAGCAGCTTAGATGGCTCAGAAAGGGGCTACGAGCAGTACTTC. Amino acids: CASSLDGSERGYEQYF.

The CDR3 loop is CASSPGTEAFF. CDR3 DNA: TGTGCCAGCTCACCCGGGACAGAAGCTTTCTTT. The genes are TRBV18 and TRBJ1-1; a weak D match, TRBD1 (6 bases). The CDR3 has 11 residues. Germline CDR1 KGHSH, CDR2 LQKENI. V lost 3 bases and J lost 8, with 7 bases in between.

This clone was detected only once. The chain is built from TRBV18 and TRBJ2-5, with a possible D match to TRBD2 (6 bases). Germline lookup yields CDR1 KGHSH and CDR2 LQKENI. The CDR3 loop spans 13 amino acids. V lost 3 bases and J lost 2, with 7 bases in between. The CDR3 protein is CASSPAGQETQYF. CDR3 coding DNA: TGTGCCAGCTCACCGGCGGGGCAAGAGACCCAGTACTTC.

The CDR3 reads CASSSIRGSENGYTF. Here the CDR3 DNA reads TGTGCCAGCAGCTCCATTCGGGGAAGCGAAAATGGCTACACCTTC. The V call is TRBV7-9, the J call TRBJ1-2; D unresolved. V lost 4 bases, J lost 6 bases, and 18 bases lay in between. There are 15 residues in the CDR3. Germline V CDR1 and CDR2: SEHNR, FQNEAQ (reference sequence).